Listed below are T cell receptor beta chains from one sample, sequenced in a study of technical replicates of blood from a handful of donors. Repertoires were generated with immunoSEQ multiplex PCR, while TCRdb's copy carries only in-frame clones and drops some. The sample contains about 93,000 clones, roughly 96% of which appear only once. Material: T cells isolated from PBMCs. These receptors originate from a human donor in good health. The CDR3 runs from the conserved cysteine through the conserved F or W. A D gene is named only where the DNA matches it firmly. Rows give clone size only sometimes, using once, few, many, or a class for an expanded clone.

d_call clone_size j_call v_call cdr3_length cdr3_aa cdr3_nt
TRBD1 - TRBJ2-7 TRBV27 14 CASSPTGPRYEQYF TGTGCCAGCAGTCCGACAGGGCCACGCTACGAGCAGTACTTC
- - TRBJ2-1 TRBV11-2 17 CASSLKPDGLPYNEQFF TGTGCCAGCAGCTTAAAGCCGGACGGACTACCCTACAATGAGCAGTTCTTC
TRBD1 - TRBJ1-4 TRBV10-3 13 CAIRGTGNEKLFF TGTGCCATCAGAGGGACAGGGAATGAAAAACTGTTTTTT
TRBD2 - TRBJ2-2 TRBV4-1 18 CASSHGTSGRGNTGELFF TGCGCCAGCAGCCACGGGACTAGCGGGAGGGGGAACACCGGGGAGCTGTTTTTT
TRBD1 - TRBJ1-2 TRBV29-1 13 CSVAGDRVYGYTF TGCAGCGTCGCCGGGGACAGGGTGTATGGCTACACCTTC
- - TRBJ2-5 TRBV20-1 11 CSARIAQTQYF TGCAGTGCTAGAATAGCCCAGACCCAGTACTTC
- many TRBJ1-1 TRBV2 13 CASSALLVSEAFF TGTGCCAGCAGTGCTCTCCTAGTCAGTGAAGCTTTCTTT
- - TRBJ1-1 TRBV5-1 14 CASSLRGGDTEAFF TGCGCCAGCAGCCTCCGGGGGGGGGACACTGAAGCTTTCTTT
TRBD2 few TRBJ2-2 TRBV28 16 CASSTSGLAGGGELFF TGTGCCAGCAGCACCTCCGGACTAGCGGGAGGTGGGGAGCTGTTTTTT
TRBD1 - TRBJ2-1 TRBV7-2 14 CASSPGGPWDEQFF TGTGCCAGCAGCCCAGGGGGTCCTTGGGATGAGCAGTTCTTC
- - TRBJ2-7 TRBV10-3 14 CAIKAATSAYEQYF TGTGCCATCAAAGCGGCGACTAGTGCCTACGAGCAGTACTTC
- - TRBJ2-5 TRBV5-4 15 CASSHPSTLQETQYF TGTGCCAGCAGCCACCCATCGACTCTACAAGAGACCCAGTACTTC
TRBD1 - TRBJ2-7 TRBV28 15 CASITPGQGDGEQYF TGTGCCAGCATCACCCCGGGGCAGGGGGACGGAGAGCAGTACTTC
- - TRBJ2-7 TRBV7-6 16 CASSTFDFTGFYEQYF TGTGCCAGCAGCACCTTCGATTTCACAGGGTTCTACGAGCAGTACTTC
TRBD1 - TRBJ1-2 TRBV20-1 11 CSAATGDGYTF TGCAGTGCCGCGACAGGGGATGGCTACACCTTC
- - TRBJ1-4 TRBV6-5 14 CASSSSGYGEKLFF TGTGCCAGCAGTAGCTCGGGATACGGTGAAAAACTGTTTTTT
- once TRBJ2-4 TRBV9 13 CASSVGTENIQYF TGTGCCAGCAGCGTAGGAACAGAAAACATTCAGTACTTC
TRBD1 - TRBJ2-3 TRBV18 17 CASSLPTGTGASDTQYF TGTGCCAGCTCACTCCCAACCGGGACAGGGGCTTCAGATACGCAGTATTTT
- - TRBJ1-3 TRBV5-1 16 CASSLVAGVSGNTIYF TGCGCCAGCAGCTTGGTAGCGGGGGTCTCTGGAAACACCATATATTTT
TRBD2 once TRBJ2-1 TRBV15 18 CATSRVTLASGSRNEQFF TGTGCCACCAGCAGAGTCACCCTGGCTAGCGGGAGCAGGAATGAGCAGTTCTTC
- once TRBJ2-2 TRBV27 14 CATYGGGSTGELFF TGTGCCACCTATGGTGGGGGCTCGACCGGGGAGCTGTTTTTT
- - TRBJ1-3 TRBV30 15 CAWSVGVSTGNTIYF TGTGCCTGGAGTGTCGGGGTCTCGACTGGAAACACCATATATTTT
TRBD1 - TRBJ1-1 TRBV6-1 14 CASSVGQGRTEAFF TGTGCCAGCAGTGTCGGACAGGGTAGGACTGAAGCTTTCTTT
- - TRBJ2-2 TRBV19 15 CASSISTTNTGELFF TGTGCCAGTAGTATCAGTACAACGAACACCGGGGAGCTGTTTTTT
- - TRBJ1-2 TRBV5-5 13 CASSFELGGGYTF TGTGCCAGCAGCTTCGAGCTGGGAGGTGGCTACACCTTC
- - TRBJ2-4 TRBV7-8 16 CASSFDGFQAKNIQYF TGTGCCAGCAGCTTTGACGGGTTTCAAGCCAAAAACATTCAGTACTTC
- - TRBJ1-1 TRBV4-1 17 CASSAKQFRVGRTEAFF TGCGCCAGCAGCGCCAAACAATTTCGGGTGGGTCGGACTGAAGCTTTCTTT
TRBD2 - TRBJ2-1 TRBV6-1 13 CASRLAGPNEQFF TGTGCCAGCCGACTAGCGGGACCCAATGAGCAGTTCTTC
- once TRBJ2-5 TRBV4-1 16 CASSPHRVGVGETQYF TGCGCCAGCAGCCCTCACAGGGTAGGGGTTGGAGAGACCCAGTACTTC
- - TRBJ2-3 TRBV4-2 17 CASSRSGGRDGTDTQYF TGTGCCAGCAGCCGTTCGGGCGGGCGGGATGGCACAGATACGCAGTATTTT
- - TRBJ1-1 TRBV5-1 13 CASSLVQSTEAFF TGCGCCAGCAGCTTGGTACAAAGCACTGAAGCTTTCTTT
- - TRBJ2-2 TRBV7-9 16 CASSLALGLSTGELFF TGTGCCAGCAGCTTAGCCCTTGGGCTCTCCACCGGGGAGCTGTTTTTT
- - TRBJ2-5 TRBV20-1 11 CSARDLETQYF TGCAGTGCTAGAGATCTGGAGACCCAGTACTTC
- - TRBJ2-1 TRBV5-1 15 CASSFETSMLNEQFF TGCGCCAGCAGCTTCGAAACTTCAATGCTTAATGAGCAGTTCTTC
TRBD1 - TRBJ1-4 TRBV28 15 CASITTGQGHEKLFF TGTGCCAGCATCACCACCGGACAGGGCCATGAAAAACTGTTTTTT